Each of the 8 T cell receptor beta chains below was sequenced from the same sample in a study of CD8+ T cells in alopecia areata. The sequencing template was cDNA reverse transcribed from extracted RNA. Produced via immunoSEQ multiplex PCR; TCRdb's table is partial and in-frame only. The sample consists of 150,000 or so clones, 40% to 50% of them appearing once. Sequencing was performed on CD4+ T cells sorted from blood. Receptors were obtained from a human donor with alopecia areata.

The genes are TRBV7-9 and TRBJ2-5, with 12 bases fitting TRBD1. The CDR3 contains 16 residues. V lost 3 bases, J lost 5 bases, and 7 bases stayed unmatched. Per the germline V gene, CDR1 is SEHNR and CDR2 is FQNEAQ (reference sequence). The CDR3 is CASSFEWDRGRETQYF. The CDR3 nucleotides are TGTGCCAGCAGCTTCGAATGGGACAGGGGGCGTGAGACCCAGTACTTC.

The chain employs TRBV6-1 and TRBJ1-1; unclear D gene. The CDR3 totals 14 residues. Trimming pared 6 bases from V and 1 base from J, leaving 12 bases between. Germline CDR1 is MNHNS and CDR2 is SASEGT. CDR3 in amino acids: CASSREGTNTEAFF. DNA of the CDR3: TGTGCCAGCAGCAGAGAGGGAACGAACACTGAAGCTTTCTTT.

This chain links TRBV27 with TRBJ2-7, with D hard to call. The CDR3 loop spans 13 amino acids. The germline V gene encodes CDR1 MNHEY and CDR2 SMNVEV (reference sequence). V lost 6 bases, J lost 2 bases, and 11 bases lay in between. CDR3 region: CASRSHNTYEQYF. The CDR3 DNA reads as TGTGCCAGCAGGTCTCACAATACCTACGAGCAGTACTTC.

The gene calls are TRBV29-1 and TRBJ2-7; TRBD2 matches 7 bases. Germline trimming cut 5 bases from V and 5 bases from J; bases unmatched to any gene: 6. The CDR3 spans 12 residues. Looked up from germline, CDR1 is SQVTM and CDR2 is ANQGSEA. CDR3 nucleotide sequence: TGCAGCGTTACAAAGGGAGGGGACGAGCAGTACTTC. Residues: CSVTKGGDEQYF.

The chain joins TRBV5-6 to TRBJ1-5; no clear D. Trimming shortened V by 3 bases and J by 4 bases, and 11 bases separated the two germline ends. The germline gives CDR1 SGHDT, CDR2 YYEEEE. The CDR3 totals 14 residues. The chain's CDR3 is CASSSRVLNQPQHF. DNA for the CDR3: TGTGCCAGCAGCTCTAGGGTACTGAATCAGCCCCAGCATTTT.

The rearrangement links TRBV27 to TRBJ2-3; TRBD2 aligns across 14 bases. This CDR3 has 21 residues. Looked up from germline, CDR1 is MNHEY and CDR2 is SMNVEV (reference sequence). Trimming removed 3 bases from V and 2 bases from J; junction bases left unmatched: 16. CDR3 sequence: CASSFGVSGLAGVVITDTQYF. CDR3 nucleotide sequence: TGTGCCAGCAGTTTTGGGGTTTCGGGACTAGCGGGAGTAGTGATCACAGATACGCAGTATTTT.

This chain joins TRBV20-1 and TRBJ2-7, with D maybe TRBD1 (6 bases). Germline V gene sequence: CDR1 DFQATT, CDR2 SNEGSKA (reference sequence). Trimming shortened V by 6 bases and J by 8 bases, and 14 bases separated the two germline ends. CDR3 length equals 11 residues. CDR3 sequence (DNA): TGCAGTGCCCGGACAGTTATGAAGCAGTACTTC. Its translation is CSARTVMKQYF.

V gene TRBV28 combines with J gene TRBJ2-7; 13 bases align to TRBD2. Germline-derived CDR1 and CDR2 are MDHEN and SYDVKM. The CDR3 extends over 16 amino acids. V lost 5 bases, J lost 6 bases, and 10 bases stayed unmatched. The CDR3 reads CASSPIGLAGDREQYF. The CDR3 region has the DNA TGTGCCAGCAGTCCCATCGGACTAGCGGGAGACCGCGAGCAGTACTTC.